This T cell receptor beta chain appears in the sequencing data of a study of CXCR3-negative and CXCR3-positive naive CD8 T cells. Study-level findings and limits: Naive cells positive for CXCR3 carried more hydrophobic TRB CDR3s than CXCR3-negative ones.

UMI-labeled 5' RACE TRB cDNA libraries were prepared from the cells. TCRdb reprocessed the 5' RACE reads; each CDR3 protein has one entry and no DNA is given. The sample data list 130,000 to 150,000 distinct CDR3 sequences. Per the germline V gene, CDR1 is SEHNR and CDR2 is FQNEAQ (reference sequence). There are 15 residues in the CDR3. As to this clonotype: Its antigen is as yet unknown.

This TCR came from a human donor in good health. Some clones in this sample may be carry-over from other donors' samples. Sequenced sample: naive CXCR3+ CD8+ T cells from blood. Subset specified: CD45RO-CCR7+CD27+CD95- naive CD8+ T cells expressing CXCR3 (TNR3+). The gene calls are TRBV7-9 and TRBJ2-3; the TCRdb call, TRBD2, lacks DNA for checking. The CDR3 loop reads CASSLTSSGTDTQYF.